This is a list of T cell receptor beta chains from one sample in a study of cytotoxic CD8 clonotypes in ibrutinib-treated CLL. The data were produced by immunoSEQ multiplex PCR, yet TCRdb's version contains in-frame clones alone and is incomplete. This table has more than 6,000 clones, less than 75% appearing once. The specimen was PBMCs, collected before ibrutinib treatment. These receptors were taken from a human donor with chronic lymphocytic leukemia. The CDR3 runs from the conserved cysteine through the conserved F or W. D genes are given only for firm matches. Size tells how often a clone was seen (once, few, many) or the class of an expanded clone, and some rows leave it out.

>TRBJ2-2|-|-|TRBV19
TGTGCCAGTAGTGCCCAGACAGGCTTTTGGACCGGGGAGCTGTTTTTT
CASSAQTGFWTGELFF
>TRBJ1-2|-|TRBD1|TRBV6-1
TGTGCCAGCAGTGGGGTGACAGGGAATGGCTACACCTTC
CASSGVTGNGYTF
>TRBJ1-2|-|TRBD1|TRBV11-2
TGTGCCAGCAGCTTTGCCGGGACAGGGGGCCGTGGCTACACCTTC
CASSFAGTGGRGYTF
>TRBJ2-7|-|-|TRBV2
TGTGCCAGCAGTGAAGCCTGGCTTGGGATCAGCAGGTACGAGCAGTACTTC
CASSEAWLGISRYEQYF
>TRBJ2-3|-|TRBD2|TRBV2
TGTGCCAGCAGTGCCAGCGGGGGACTAGATACGCAGTATTTT
CASSASGGLDTQYF
>TRBJ1-5|-|-|TRBV7-3
TGTGCCAGCAGCTTACAAGGTGGCAATCAGCCCCAGCATTTT
CASSLQGGNQPQHF
>TRBJ1-5|-|-|TRBV2
TGTGCCAGCAGTGAGGGTTTATGGGGGGACCAGCCCCAGCATTTT
CASSEGLWGDQPQHF
>TRBJ1-2|-|-|TRBV5-1
TGCGCCAGCAGCTTGACAACCAACTATGGCTACACCTTC
CASSLTTNYGYTF
>TRBJ1-2|-|TRBD1|TRBV5-5
TGTGCCAGCAGCTTGGGTCAGGGGGCGCTTGGCTACACCTTC
CASSLGQGALGYTF
>TRBJ2-1|-|TRBD2|TRBV9
TGTGCCAGCAGCGCTAGCGGGAATGAGCAGTTCTTC
CASSASGNEQFF
>TRBJ2-7|-|-|TRBV11-2
TGTGCCAGCAGCTCACAGTACGAGCAGTACTTC
CASSSQYEQYF
>TRBJ2-6|few|-|TRBV6-6
TGTGCCAGCAGTTACCCGGCCTCTGGGGCCAACGTCCTGACTTTC
CASSYPASGANVLTF
>TRBJ2-5|-|TRBD1|TRBV7-6
TGTGCCAGCAGCTCACAGGGGGCTTTCGGAGAGACCCAGTACTTC
CASSSQGAFGETQYF
>TRBJ1-2|-|-|TRBV7-2
TGTGCCAGCAGCTACAGGGACCGATCTCACTATGGCTACACCTTC
CASSYRDRSHYGYTF
>TRBJ1-5|-|-|TRBV18
TGTGCCAGCTCACCGATGTACATAGGTCAGGGGTTCAATCAGCCCCAGCATTTT
CASSPMYIGQGFNQPQHF
>TRBJ1-4|medium-sized|TRBD1|TRBV18
TGTGCCAGCTCACCAGACTCGACAGGGTTGGGTGAAAAACTGTTTTTT
CASSPDSTGLGEKLFF
>TRBJ2-3|-|TRBD2|TRBV4-1
TGCGCCAGCAGCCAAGGGCTAGCGGGGGGGATGGGGTCCACAGATACGCAGTATTTT
CASSQGLAGGMGSTDTQYF
>TRBJ1-1|-|-|TRBV28
TGTGCCAGCACCACGTTTGCTATGAACACTGAAGCTTTCTTT
CASTTFAMNTEAFF
>TRBJ1-2|-|-|TRBV29-1
TGCAGCGTTGAAAAAGGGCAGGGCTATGGCTACACCTTC
CSVEKGQGYGYTF
>TRBJ1-1|-|TRBD1|TRBV27
TGTGCCAGCAGTTTCGGACAGGGTGCAGCTTTCTTT
CASSFGQGAAFF
>TRBJ2-1|few|-|TRBV2
TGTGCCAGCAGCCCGGGGGCAGAGCAGTTCTTC
CASSPGAEQFF
>TRBJ1-6|-|-|TRBV4-1
TGCGCCAGCACCAAGGGTCCGTTCTATAATTCACCCCTCCACTTT
CASTKGPFYNSPLHF
>TRBJ2-7|once|TRBD1|TRBV5-6
TGTGCCAGCAGCTACCTACAGGGGGCGAGCTACGAGCAGTACTTC
CASSYLQGASYEQYF
>TRBJ2-5|-|-|TRBV18
TGTGCCAGCTCACCACAGACTGGGGAATTACAAGAGACCCAGTACTTC
CASSPQTGELQETQYF
>TRBJ2-1|-|-|TRBV5-1
TGCGCCAGCAGCTTGGCGCAGGGTTTCTACAATGAGCAGTTCTTC
CASSLAQGFYNEQFF
>TRBJ2-1|-|-|TRBV7-9
TGTGCCAGCAGCTCCGGATGGGAGCAGTTCTTC
CASSSGWEQFF
>TRBJ2-3|-|TRBD2|TRBV5-1
TGCGCCAGCAGCTTATCGACTAGCGGGCTGTCGAATACGCAGTATTTT
CASSLSTSGLSNTQYF
>TRBJ2-2|once|TRBD2|TRBV5-4
TGTGCCAGCAGCTTGCGAGCGGGAGACACCGGGGAGCTGTTTTTT
CASSLRAGDTGELFF
>TRBJ2-5|-|-|TRBV18
TGTGCCAGCTCCTCGGGTGCGGGGGCGCAAGAGACCCAGTACTTC
CASSSGAGAQETQYF
>TRBJ2-3|-|TRBD2|TRBV5-1
TGCGCCAGCACTAAACTAGCGGGGGGCCGGGATACGCAGTATTTT
CASTKLAGGRDTQYF
>TRBJ1-3|-|-|TRBV7-2
TGTGCCAGCAGCTTAGCTAGGGGTTCTGGAAACACCATATATTTT
CASSLARGSGNTIYF
>TRBJ1-5|few|TRBD1|TRBV28
TGTGCCATTTGCAGGGGGAATCAGCCCCAGCATTTT
CAICRGNQPQHF
>TRBJ1-5|-|TRBD1|TRBV19
TGTGCCAGTACCAGATCGGGGACAGGAGGTGGCAATCAGCCCCAGCATTTT
CASTRSGTGGGNQPQHF
>TRBJ2-1|-|TRBD2|TRBV9
TGTGCCAGCAGCGTAGGGTCCCTAGCGGGGGGGAGTGAGCAGTTCTTC
CASSVGSLAGGSEQFF
>TRBJ1-2|-|TRBD1|TRBV11-3
TGTGCCAGCAGCCCCACAGGGGGCCACTATGGCTACACCTTC
CASSPTGGHYGYTF
>TRBJ2-2|-|-|TRBV6-5
TGTGCCACCCAGACGGTAATCCCCACCGGGGAGCTGTTTTTT
CATQTVIPTGELFF
>TRBJ1-5|-|TRBD1|TRBV7-8
TGTGCCAGCAGCACGGACAGGGCGCAGCCCCAGCATTTT
CASSTDRAQPQHF
>TRBJ2-3|-|TRBD1|TRBV10-3
TGTGCCATCAGTAAGGGACAGGGCCCGGATACGCAGTATTTT
CAISKGQGPDTQYF
>TRBJ1-4|-|-|TRBV5-8
TGTGCCAGCAGCCTGGCGGAGTTTAATGAAAAACTGTTTTTT
CASSLAEFNEKLFF
>TRBJ2-1|-|TRBD1|TRBV5-1
TGCGCCAGCAGCTCGGGACAGGCATACAATGAGCAGTTCTTC
CASSSGQAYNEQFF
>TRBJ2-2|-|-|TRBV6-1
TGTGCCAGCAGTGGAAACAGGGTATTGCTAGGAGGCGGGGAGCTGTTTTTT
CASSGNRVLLGGGELFF
>TRBJ2-3|once|TRBD1|TRBV4-1
TGCGCCAGCAGCTACAGGGGAACAGGCACAGATACGCAGTATTTT
CASSYRGTGTDTQYF
>TRBJ2-7|few|TRBD1|TRBV4-1
TGCGCCAGCAGCCAAGGGACAGGGACGTCCTACGAGCAGTACTTC
CASSQGTGTSYEQYF
>TRBJ1-2|few|TRBD1|TRBV19
TGTGCCAGTAGAATCGCCGGGACAGGGGACGGCTACACCTTC
CASRIAGTGDGYTF
>TRBJ2-7|few|TRBD1|TRBV5-4
TGTGCCAGCAGCTTGGGTGGACAGGGAGCCTACGAGCAGTACTTC
CASSLGGQGAYEQYF